This TCR beta chain was profiled in a study of CD8 T cells in Susac syndrome. An amount of RNA that ranged from roughly 0.45 to 1 ug was reverse transcribed with random hexamers. Amplification of TCR beta CDR3 by immunoSEQ multiplex PCR spanned 54 Vbeta and 13 Jbeta. TCRdb itself ran the immunoSEQ multiplex PCR reads through MiXCR, one entry per CDR3 protein. The sample lists around 200,000 distinct CDR3 sequences, around 95% occurring once. V shed 5 bases and J 0 bases; nucleotides not matched to a gene: 7. The CDR3 is made up of 15 amino acids. CDR1 and CDR2 (germline): SGHTA, FQGNSA. CD8+ and CD4+ T cells circulating in blood were sequenced for TCR beta. TEMRA cells were FACS-enriched, and CD8+ and CD4+ T cells were isolated negatively.

Sequencing was carried out using CD4+ T cells from PBMCs. The receptor comes from a human donor with multiple sclerosis. The V and J genes are TRBV7-2 and TRBJ2-7; 7 nucleotides agree with TRBD2. The CDR3, as DNA: TGTGCCAGCAGCCCAAGCGGGGCGAGCTCCTACGAGCAGTACTTC. Its translation: CASSPSGASSYEQYF.